The 20 T cell receptor beta chains presented below share a single source sample, sequenced in a study of shared clonotypes between healthy human individuals. Assay used: immunoSEQ multiplex PCR; TCRdb lists only in-frame clones, some missing. This sample has around 500,000 clones, with 76% found just once. Sequencing was carried out using PBMCs. Receptors were obtained from a woman in her 40s in good health. Some clones in this sample may be carry-over from other donors' samples.

This chain uses TRBV11-2 with TRBJ2-2; D unresolved. The CDR3 totals 14 residues. Trimming shortened V by 4 bases and J by 5 bases, and 11 bases separated the two germline ends. The V gene's germline CDR1 is SGHAT and CDR2 FQNNGV. This CDR3 is CASSWVFRTGELFF. The CDR3 DNA follows: TGTGCCAGCAGCTGGGTCTTCAGGACCGGGGAGCTGTTTTTT. Drawing the rest from reference TRBV11-2 and TRBJ2-2, the complete variable domain is EAGVAQSPRYKIIEKRQSVAFWCNPISGHATLYWYQQILGQGPKLLIQFQNNGVVDDSQLPKDRFSAERLKGVDSTLKIQPAKLEDSAVYLCASSWVFRTGELFFGEGSRLTVL.

This clone was counted a few times. The chain links TRBV27 to TRBJ1-2; weak D call: TRBD1 (5 bases). CDR3 length: 14 amino acids. Between the trimmed V and J ends, which lost 4 bases and 7 bases, there was a span of 16 bases. Germline V CDR1 and CDR2: MNHEY, SMNVEV (reference sequence). In DNA form, the CDR3 reads TGTGCCAGCAGTTCCGACGTCGGGGCAGGTGGCTACACCTTC. Its protein product is CASSSDVGAGGYTF.

This chain joins TRBV7-8 and TRBJ2-2, with 11 bases that match TRBD1. CDR1 is SGHVS, CDR2 FQNEAQ, per germline. V shed 5 bases, J shed 8 bases, and the junction held 7 bases outside the gene matches. CDR3 length: 15 residues. CDR3 sequence (DNA): TGTGCCAGCAGCACCCGGGACAGGGGGTTGGGGGAGCTGTTTTTT. It is translated as CASSTRDRGLGELFF.

The chain employs TRBV7-6 and TRBJ2-1; 8 bases line up with TRBD2. Germline CDR1 is SGHVS and CDR2 is FNYEAQ. Unmatched junction bases numbered 10, after V lost 6 bases and J lost 6 bases. The CDR3 runs to 15 residues. The CDR3 DNA sequence: TGTGCCAGCAGTTACAGGCGGGAGGTTCCCAATGAGCAGTTCTTC. Residues: CASSYRREVPNEQFF.

In this sample, this clone turned up a few times. The rearrangement uses TRBV30 and TRBJ1-1, with unresolved D. This CDR3 is built from 14 residues. The ends were cut back, 1 base at V and 2 bases at J, with 11 bases in the middle. Germline CDR1 reads GTSNPN; CDR2 reads SVGIG (reference sequence). CDR3 amino acids: CAWSGLRVNTEAFF. The DNA of the CDR3 is TGTGCCTGGAGTGGGTTGAGGGTTAACACTGAAGCTTTCTTT. The entire variable domain, with the rest obtained from reference TRBV30 and TRBJ1-1, is as follows: SQTIHQWPATLVQPVGSPLSLECTVEGTSNPNLYWYRQAAGRGLQLLFYSVGIGQISSEVPQNLSASRPQDRQFILSSKKLLLSDSGFYLCAWSGLRVNTEAFFGQGTRLTVV.

Note on this clone: Other DNA sequences in this specimen translate into the identical CDR3. CDR3 sequence: CASSLAGTSQETQYF. The DNA for the CDR3 is TGCGCCAGCAGCTTGGCCGGGACTTCTCAAGAGACCCAGTACTTC. The chain combines TRBV5-1 with TRBJ2-5, with D tentatively TRBD2 (6 bases). The germline gives CDR1 SGHRS, CDR2 YFSETQ. The CDR3 is made up of 15 amino acids. Trimming pared 0 bases from V and 2 bases from J, leaving 11 bases between.

Note on this clone: A read error may account for a junction end that differs from germline. V and J are TRBV7-7 and TRBJ2-2; D gene uncertain. CDR1 SSHAT and CDR2 FNYEAQ come from the germline V gene (reference sequence). The CDR3 is made up of 14 amino acids. The CDR3 is CASSFAGNTGELFF. Here the CDR3 DNA reads TGTGCTAGCAGTTTCGCAGGCAACACCGGGGAGCTGTTTTTT.

V usage is TRBV4-3 and J usage is TRBJ1-2; the D is unclear. Trimming left V 0 bases short and J 5 bases short, with 13 bases between. In germline, CDR1 is LGHNA, CDR2 YSLEER. The CDR3 is 15 residues long. CDR3 amino acids: CASSQDRRGPYGYTF. DNA for the CDR3: TGCGCCAGCAGCCAAGATAGGAGAGGCCCTTATGGCTACACCTTC.

The table lists this clone with a count of one. This chain connects TRBV5-1 to TRBJ2-5; maybe TRBD1 (6 bases). Trimming pared 7 bases from V and 2 bases from J, leaving 18 bases between. The CDR3 extends over 15 amino acids. The germline CDR1 and CDR2 sequences are SGHRS and YFSETQ. CDR3 residues: CASAGLQGRQETQYF. The CDR3 DNA sequence: TGCGCCAGCGCTGGCCTACAGGGCCGTCAAGAGACCCAGTACTTC. The whole variable domain, filled in from reference TRBV5-1 and TRBJ2-5, reads KAGVTQTPRYLIKTRGQQVTLSCSPISGHRSVSWYQQTPGQGLQFLFEYFSETQRNKGNFPGRFSGRQFSNSRSEMNVSTLELGDSALYLCASAGLQGRQETQYFGPGTRLLVL.

The chain carries TRBV30 and TRBJ2-7; D might be TRBD2 (6 bases). This CDR3 has 12 residues. Per germline, CDR1 GTSNPN and CDR2 SVGIG (reference sequence). V shed 2 bases and J shed 5 bases, with 10 bases lying between them. This chain's CDR3 is CAWSSGVHEQYF. The CDR3 nucleotides are TGTGCCTGGAGTTCGGGGGTACACGAGCAGTACTTC. Full variable domain (missing parts from reference TRBV30 and TRBJ2-7): SQTIHQWPATLVQPVGSPLSLECTVEGTSNPNLYWYRQAAGRGLQLLFYSVGIGQISSEVPQNLSASRPQDRQFILSSKKLLLSDSGFYLCAWSSGVHEQYFGPGTRLTVT.

The chain combines TRBV5-4 with TRBJ2-3; 9 bases match TRBD2. CDR3 length: 14 residues. The germline CDR1 and CDR2 sequences are SGHNT and YYREEE (reference sequence). Unmatched junction bases numbered 3, after V lost 4 bases and J lost 3 bases. The CDR3 region has the DNA TGTGCCAGCAGCCATAGCGGGGGTACAGATACGCAGTATTTT. It encodes CASSHSGGTDTQYF.

This chain uses TRBV6-5 with TRBJ2-7; D is ambiguous. The CDR3 covers 12 residues. V lost 6 bases to trimming and J lost 2 bases, with 8 bases between them. Germline V gene data show CDR1 as MNHEY and CDR2 as SVGAGI. The CDR3 bases are TGTGCCAGCAGCATCCCCCCCTACGAGCAGTACTTC. This sequence encodes CASSIPPYEQYF.

This clone was seen just once. This probably arose from a read error, given a far larger clone one base away. CDR3 region: CASTPPSGPLYEQYF. CDR3 nucleotide sequence: TGTGCCAGCACCCCTCCTTCCGGGCCACTCTACGAGCAGTACTTC. The V gene is TRBV6-5, the J gene TRBJ2-7; unclear D gene. Trimming took off 7 bases at V and 3 bases at J, with 19 bases between the two ends. Per germline, CDR1 MNHEY and CDR2 SVGAGI. This CDR3 region has 15 residues.

The chain is built from TRBV5-1 and TRBJ2-3; TRBD1 might be the D (6 bases). Germline CDR1 is SGHRS and CDR2 is YFSETQ. The CDR3 is 14 amino acids. V lost 4 bases and J 2 bases, leaving 11 bases between the germline ends. CDR3: CASSGGGPTDTQYF. The CDR3 DNA follows: TGCGCCAGCAGCGGGGGCGGGCCCACAGATACGCAGTATTTT.

The chain links TRBV5-5 to TRBJ2-3; D unresolved. This CDR3 has 13 residues. Trimming removed 2 bases from V and 5 bases from J, with 9 bases in between. Germline CDR1 reads SGHKS; CDR2 reads YYEKEE (reference sequence). The CDR3 bases are TGTGCCAGCAGCTTTGGAAGGAGAGATACGCAGTATTTT. It specifies CASSFGRRDTQYF.

This clone was seen many times. The same CDR3 arises from other DNA sequences in this sample as well. The genes are TRBV18 and TRBJ1-1, with TRBD1 as a possible D gene (5 bases). V gave up 2 bases and J gave up 11 bases, with 15 bases separating them. Germline V lookup: CDR1 KGHSH, CDR2 LQKENI. The CDR3 is 13 residues long. This CDR3 reads CASSPRGGVSAFF. The CDR3 DNA is TGTGCCAGCTCACCAAGGGGCGGGGTTTCGGCTTTCTTT.

This rearrangement joins TRBV5-1 to TRBJ2-5; TRBD2 matches 14 bases. Germline V gene lookup returns CDR1 SGHRS and CDR2 YFSETQ. CDR3 size: 16 residues. V was clipped by 0 bases and J by 6 bases; unmatched bases: 4. The CDR3 bases are TGCGCCAGCAGCTTGGAGGGACTAGCGGGAGTAAAGACCCAGTACTTC. This sequence encodes CASSLEGLAGVKTQYF.

The rearrangement links TRBV10-2 to TRBJ2-7; 7 bases fit TRBD2. CDR1 is WSHSY, CDR2 SAAADI, per germline. The trim removed 3 bases at V and 2 bases at J, leaving 7 bases unmatched. The CDR3 extends over 15 amino acids. The CDR3: CASSDKLARTYEQYF. The CDR3 DNA is TGCGCCAGCAGTGATAAACTAGCGAGGACCTACGAGCAGTACTTC.

The CDR3: CASSLGGGGGEQFF. The CDR3 DNA is TGTGCCAGCAGCTTAGGGGGGGGAGGTGGTGAGCAGTTCTTC. The chain carries TRBV11-2 and TRBJ2-1, with 7 bases lining up with TRBD2. Looked up from germline, CDR1 is SGHAT and CDR2 is FQNNGV. The CDR3 contains 14 residues. Trimming at V came to 1 base and at J to 9 bases, leaving 6 bases not matched to a gene.

V usage is TRBV5-4 and J usage is TRBJ2-1, with TRBD2 matching 10 bases. Germline V gene data show CDR1 as SGHNT and CDR2 as YYREEE (reference sequence). The CDR3 loop spans 14 amino acids. V dropped 7 bases and J dropped 3; count of bases not matched to a gene: 4. The CDR3 DNA is TGTGCCAGCGCCCCTAGCGGGAGCTACAATGAGCAGTTCTTC. This gives the protein CASAPSGSYNEQFF.